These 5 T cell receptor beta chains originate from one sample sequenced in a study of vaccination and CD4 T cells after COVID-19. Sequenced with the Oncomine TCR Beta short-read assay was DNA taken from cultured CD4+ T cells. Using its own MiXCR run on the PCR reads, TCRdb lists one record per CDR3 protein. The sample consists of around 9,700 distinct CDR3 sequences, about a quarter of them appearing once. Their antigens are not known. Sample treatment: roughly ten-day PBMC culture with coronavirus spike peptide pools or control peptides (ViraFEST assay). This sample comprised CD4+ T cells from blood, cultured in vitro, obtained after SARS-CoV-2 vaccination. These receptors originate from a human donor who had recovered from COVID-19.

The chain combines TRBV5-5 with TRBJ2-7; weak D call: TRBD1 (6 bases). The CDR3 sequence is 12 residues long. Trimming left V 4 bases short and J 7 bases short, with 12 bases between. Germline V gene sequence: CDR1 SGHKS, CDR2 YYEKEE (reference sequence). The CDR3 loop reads CASSHRDNEQYF. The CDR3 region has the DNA TGTGCCAGCAGCCACAGGGACAATGAGCAGTACTTC.

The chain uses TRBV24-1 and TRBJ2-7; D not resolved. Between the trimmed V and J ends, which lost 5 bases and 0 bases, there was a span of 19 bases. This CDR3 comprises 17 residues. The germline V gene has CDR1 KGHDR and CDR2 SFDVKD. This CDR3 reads CATSGLGVGGSSYEQYF. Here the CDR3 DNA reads TGTGCCACCAGTGGCCTCGGCGTGGGCGGCAGCTCCTACGAGCAGTACTTC.

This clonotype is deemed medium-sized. The CDR3 coding sequence is TGTGCCAGTACACAAACAGGCTCCTACGAGCAGTACTTC. Translation: CASTQTGSYEQYF. This chain connects TRBV6-1 to TRBJ2-7; TRBD1 might be the D (5 bases). The CDR3 has 13 amino acids. The V gene lost 9 bases and the J gene lost 0 bases, with 12 bases spanning the gap. CDR1 is MNHNS and CDR2 is SASEGT in the germline V gene.

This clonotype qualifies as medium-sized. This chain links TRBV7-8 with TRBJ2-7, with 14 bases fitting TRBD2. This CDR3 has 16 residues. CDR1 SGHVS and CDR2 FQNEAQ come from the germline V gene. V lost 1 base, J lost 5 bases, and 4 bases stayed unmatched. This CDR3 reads CASSLGGTSGSNEQYF. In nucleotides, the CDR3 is TGTGCCAGCAGCTTAGGCGGGACTAGCGGGAGTAACGAGCAGTACTTC.

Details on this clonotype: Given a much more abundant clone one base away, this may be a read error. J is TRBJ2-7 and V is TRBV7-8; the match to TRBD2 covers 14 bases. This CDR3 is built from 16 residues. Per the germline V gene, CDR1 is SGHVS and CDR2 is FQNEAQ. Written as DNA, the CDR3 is TGTGCCAGCAGCTTAGGCGGGACTAGCGGGAGTAACGAGCAGCACTTC. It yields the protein CASSLGGTSGSNEQHF.